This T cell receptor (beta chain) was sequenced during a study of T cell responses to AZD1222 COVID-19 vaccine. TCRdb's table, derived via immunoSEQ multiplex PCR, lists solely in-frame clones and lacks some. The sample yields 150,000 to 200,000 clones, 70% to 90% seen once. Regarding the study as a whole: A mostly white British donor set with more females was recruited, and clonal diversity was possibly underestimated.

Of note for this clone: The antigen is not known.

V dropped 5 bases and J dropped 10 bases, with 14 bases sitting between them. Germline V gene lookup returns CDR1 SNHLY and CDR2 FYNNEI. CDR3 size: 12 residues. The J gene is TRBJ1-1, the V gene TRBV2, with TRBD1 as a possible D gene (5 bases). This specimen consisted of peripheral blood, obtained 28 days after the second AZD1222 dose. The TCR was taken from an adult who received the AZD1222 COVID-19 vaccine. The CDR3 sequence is CASSPTGWGAFF. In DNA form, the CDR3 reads TGTGCCAGCAGTCCAACAGGATGGGGAGCTTTCTTT. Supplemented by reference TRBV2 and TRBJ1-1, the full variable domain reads EPEVTQTPSHQVTQMGQEVILRCVPISNHLYFYWYRQILGQKVEFLVSFYNNEISEKSEIFDDQFSVERPDGSNFTLKIRSTKLEDSAMYFCASSPTGWGAFFGQGTRLTVV.